This T cell receptor beta chain is drawn from a study of vaccination and CD4 T cells after COVID-19. Sequencing of DNA taken from cultured CD4+ T cells relied on the Oncomine TCR Beta short-read assay. It was cultured CD4+ T cells from which genomic DNA was extracted. From the PCR reads, TCRdb called clonotypes with MiXCR, one entry per CDR3 protein. The sample consists of 9,500 to 15,000 distinct CDR3 sequences, 20% to 25% of them appearing once. V dropped 0 bases and J dropped 1 base, with 3 bases sitting between them. The V gene's germline CDR1 is SGHNT and CDR2 YENEEA. The CDR3 loop spans 13 amino acids. Treatment reported: roughly nine-day PBMC culture with coronavirus spike peptide pools or control peptides (ViraFEST assay). This clonotype was recorded a few times. Its antigen is as yet unknown.

The source material was CD4+ T cells from blood, cultured in vitro, sampled before SARS-CoV-2 vaccination. The gene calls are TRBV11-3 and TRBJ1-1; D is unclear. The receptor's source is a human donor who received a COVID-19 vaccine. The DNA for the CDR3 is TGTGCCAGCAGCTTAGAAAGGAACACTGAAGCTTTCTTT. Its translation: CASSLERNTEAFF.